Detailed here is one TCR beta chain. Its specificity is not known. The data belong to a study of shared clonotypes between healthy human individuals. At the level of the study: Ranging from 18 to 49 in age, donors were two women and a few men. Three plates were used per donor for CD4 naive, three for CD4 memory, two for CD8 naive and one for CD8 memory.

Within Nashville, Tennessee resided all donors, each a Caucasian adult. TCRdb keeps only in-frame clones here, not all; method: immunoSEQ multiplex PCR. The table shows approximately 320,000 clones, with about nine tenths occurring only once. Study-level results: Naive subsets generally exceeded memory subsets in estimated richness.

CDR1 is MDHEN and CDR2 is SYDVKM in the germline V gene. The CDR3 consists of 15 residues. V lost 9 bases to trimming and J lost 6 bases; unmatched junction nucleotides: 13. Material: memory CD8+ T cells sorted from blood. Subset: CD45RO+ cells pooled with CCR7-negative TemRA cells. This clonotype was sampled from a man aged 18 to 29 in good health. The chain recombines TRBV28 with TRBJ2-7, with 11 bases aligning to TRBD2. The CDR3 bases are TGTGCCAGTACGGTTTTTAGCGGGGGGGCCCTCGAGCAGTACTTC. Protein sequence: CASTVFSGGALEQYF. Full variable domain (remainder filled in from reference TRBV28 and TRBJ2-7): DVKVTQSSRYLVKRTGEKVFLECVQDMDHENMFWYRQDPGLGLRLIYFSYDVKMKEKGDIPEGYSVSREKKERFSLILESASTNQTSMYLCASTVFSGGALEQYFGPGTRLTVT.